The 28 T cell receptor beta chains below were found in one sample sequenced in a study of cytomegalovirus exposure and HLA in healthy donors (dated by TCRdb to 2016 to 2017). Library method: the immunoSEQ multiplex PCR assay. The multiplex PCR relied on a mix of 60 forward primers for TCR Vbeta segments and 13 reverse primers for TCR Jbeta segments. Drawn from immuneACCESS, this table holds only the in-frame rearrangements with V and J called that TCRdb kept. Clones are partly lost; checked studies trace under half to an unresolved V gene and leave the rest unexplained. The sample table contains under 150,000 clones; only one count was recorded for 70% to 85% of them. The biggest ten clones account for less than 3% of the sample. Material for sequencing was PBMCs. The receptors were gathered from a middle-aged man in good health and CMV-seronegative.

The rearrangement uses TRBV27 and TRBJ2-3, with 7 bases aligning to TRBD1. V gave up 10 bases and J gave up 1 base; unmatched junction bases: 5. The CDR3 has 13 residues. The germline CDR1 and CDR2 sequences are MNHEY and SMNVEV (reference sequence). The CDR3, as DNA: TGTGCCACCCTCGGACAGGGCACAGATACGCAGTATTTT. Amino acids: CATLGQGTDTQYF.

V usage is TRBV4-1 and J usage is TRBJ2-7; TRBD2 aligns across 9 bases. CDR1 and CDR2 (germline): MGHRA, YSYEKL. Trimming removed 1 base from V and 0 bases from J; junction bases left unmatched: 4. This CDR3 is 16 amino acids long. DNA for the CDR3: TGCGCCAGCAGCCAAGGTAGCGGGGGCTTCTCCTACGAGCAGTACTTC. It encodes CASSQGSGGFSYEQYF.

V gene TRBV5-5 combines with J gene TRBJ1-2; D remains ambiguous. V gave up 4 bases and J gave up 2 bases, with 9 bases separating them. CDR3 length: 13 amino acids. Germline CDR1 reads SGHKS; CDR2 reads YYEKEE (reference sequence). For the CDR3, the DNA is TGTGCCAGCAGCCTAGGACTAAACTATGGCTACACCTTC. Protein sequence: CASSLGLNYGYTF.

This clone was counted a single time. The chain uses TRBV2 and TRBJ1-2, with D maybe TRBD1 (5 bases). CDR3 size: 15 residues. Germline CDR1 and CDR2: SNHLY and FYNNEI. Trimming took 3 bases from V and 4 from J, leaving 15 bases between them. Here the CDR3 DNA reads TGTGCCAGCAGTGAGGCTCGGGGGAACATCTATGGCTACACCTTC. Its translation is CASSEARGNIYGYTF.

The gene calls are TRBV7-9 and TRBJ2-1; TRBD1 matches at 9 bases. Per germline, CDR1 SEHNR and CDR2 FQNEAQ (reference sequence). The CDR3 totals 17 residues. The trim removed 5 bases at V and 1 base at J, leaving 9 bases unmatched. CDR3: CASSTGQGKISYNEQFF. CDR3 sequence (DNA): TGTGCCAGCAGCACGGGACAGGGAAAAATATCCTACAATGAGCAGTTCTTC.

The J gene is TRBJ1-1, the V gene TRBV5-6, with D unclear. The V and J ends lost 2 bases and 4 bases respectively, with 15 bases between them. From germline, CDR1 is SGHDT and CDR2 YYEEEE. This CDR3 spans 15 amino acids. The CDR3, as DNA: TGTGCCAGCAGCTTAAGAGCAGCCTCAGGCACTGAAGCTTTCTTT. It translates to CASSLRAASGTEAFF.

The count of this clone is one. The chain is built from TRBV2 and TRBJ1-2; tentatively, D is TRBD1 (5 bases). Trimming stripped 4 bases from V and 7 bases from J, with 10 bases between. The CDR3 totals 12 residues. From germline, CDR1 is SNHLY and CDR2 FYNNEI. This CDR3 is CASSVEGFGYTF. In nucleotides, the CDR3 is TGTGCCAGCAGTGTGGAGGGGTTTGGCTACACCTTC.

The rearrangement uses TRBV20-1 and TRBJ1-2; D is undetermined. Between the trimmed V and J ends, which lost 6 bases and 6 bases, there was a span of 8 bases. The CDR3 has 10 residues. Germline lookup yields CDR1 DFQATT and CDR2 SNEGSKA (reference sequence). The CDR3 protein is CSALRDGYTF. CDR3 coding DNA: TGCAGTGCACTCCGTGATGGCTACACCTTC.

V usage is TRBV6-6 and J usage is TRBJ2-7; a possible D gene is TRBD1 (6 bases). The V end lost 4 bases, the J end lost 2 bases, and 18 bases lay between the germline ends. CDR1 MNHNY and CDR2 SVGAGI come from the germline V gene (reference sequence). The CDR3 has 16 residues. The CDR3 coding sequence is TGTGCCAGCAGTTCCGGACAGAGCCTCCCCACCTACGAGCAGTACTTC. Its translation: CASSSGQSLPTYEQYF.

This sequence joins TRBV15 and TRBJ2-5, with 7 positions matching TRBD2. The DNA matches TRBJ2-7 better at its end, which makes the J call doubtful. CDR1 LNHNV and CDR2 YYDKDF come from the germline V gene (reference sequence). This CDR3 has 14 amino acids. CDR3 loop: CATSYPGGSHEQYF. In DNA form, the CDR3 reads TGTGCCACCAGCTACCCGGGAGGCAGCCACGAGCAGTACTTC.

The CDR3 region has the DNA TGTGCCAGCAGTGGCCAGGGTGGTGGGGCCAACGTCCTGACTTTC. Translated: CASSGQGGGANVLTF. The genes are TRBV2 and TRBJ2-6, with a tentative D call TRBD1 (5 bases). The CDR3 extends over 15 amino acids. The V end lost 4 bases, the J end lost 3 bases, and 10 bases lay between the germline ends. CDR1 and CDR2 from the germline V gene are SNHLY and FYNNEI.

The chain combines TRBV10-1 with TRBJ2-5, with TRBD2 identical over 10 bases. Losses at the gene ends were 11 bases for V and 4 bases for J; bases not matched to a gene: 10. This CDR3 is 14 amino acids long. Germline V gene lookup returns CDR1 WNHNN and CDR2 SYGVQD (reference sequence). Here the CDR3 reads CARDRSGGAETQYF. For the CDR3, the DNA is TGCGCCCGGGATAGGAGCGGGGGGGCAGAGACCCAGTACTTC.

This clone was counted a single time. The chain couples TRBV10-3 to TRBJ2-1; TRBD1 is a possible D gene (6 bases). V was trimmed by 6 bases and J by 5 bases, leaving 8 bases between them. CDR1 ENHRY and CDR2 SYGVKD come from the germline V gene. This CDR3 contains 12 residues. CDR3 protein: CAISRQDNEQFF. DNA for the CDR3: TGTGCCATCAGCAGACAGGACAATGAGCAGTTCTTC.

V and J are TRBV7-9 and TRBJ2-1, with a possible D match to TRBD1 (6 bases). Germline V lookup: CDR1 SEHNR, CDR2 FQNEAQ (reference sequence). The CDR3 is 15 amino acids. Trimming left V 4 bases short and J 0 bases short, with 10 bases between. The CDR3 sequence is CASSSQGSSYNEQFF. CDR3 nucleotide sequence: TGTGCCAGCAGCTCTCAGGGGAGCTCCTACAATGAGCAGTTCTTC.

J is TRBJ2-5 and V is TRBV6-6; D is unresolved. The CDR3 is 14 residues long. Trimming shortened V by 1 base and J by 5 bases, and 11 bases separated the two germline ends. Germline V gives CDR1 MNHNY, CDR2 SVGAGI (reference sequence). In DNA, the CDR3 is TGTGCCAGCAGTTACTTAGGTCTAGATGAGACCCAGTACTTC. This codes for CASSYLGLDETQYF.

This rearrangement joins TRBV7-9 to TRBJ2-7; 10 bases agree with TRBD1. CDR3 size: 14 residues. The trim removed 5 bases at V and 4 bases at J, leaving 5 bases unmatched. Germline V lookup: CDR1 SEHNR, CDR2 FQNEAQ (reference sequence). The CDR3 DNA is TGTGCCAGCAGCGTACGGGACAGGGGATACGAGCAGTACTTC. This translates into CASSVRDRGYEQYF.

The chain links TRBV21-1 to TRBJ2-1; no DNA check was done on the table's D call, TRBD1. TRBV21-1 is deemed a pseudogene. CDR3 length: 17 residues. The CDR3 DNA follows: TGTGCCGGGATAAGGACAGGGGCTTCGAGCTCCTACAATGAGCAGTTCTTC. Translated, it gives CAGIRTGASSSYNEQFF.

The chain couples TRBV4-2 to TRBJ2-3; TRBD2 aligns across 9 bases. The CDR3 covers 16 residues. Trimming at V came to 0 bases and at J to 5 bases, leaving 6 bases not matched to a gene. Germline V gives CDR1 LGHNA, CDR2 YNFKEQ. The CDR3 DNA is TGTGCCAGCAGCCAAGACGGGAAAGCGGGGGGAGATACGCAGTATTTT. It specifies CASSQDGKAGGDTQYF.

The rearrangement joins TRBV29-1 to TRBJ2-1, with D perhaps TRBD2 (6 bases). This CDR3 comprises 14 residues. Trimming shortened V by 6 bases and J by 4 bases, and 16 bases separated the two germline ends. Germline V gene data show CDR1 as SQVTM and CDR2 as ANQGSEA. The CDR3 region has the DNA TGCAGCGTAGGCGGGACCCAGGGATACAATGAGCAGTTCTTC. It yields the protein CSVGGTQGYNEQFF.

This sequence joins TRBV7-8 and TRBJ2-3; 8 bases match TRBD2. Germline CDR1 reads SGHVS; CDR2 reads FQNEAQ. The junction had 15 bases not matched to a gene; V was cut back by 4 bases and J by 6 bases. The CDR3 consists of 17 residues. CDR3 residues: CASSSSGTRPPDDTQYF. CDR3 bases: TGTGCCAGCAGCTCCTCCGGGACTAGACCACCGGACGATACGCAGTATTTT. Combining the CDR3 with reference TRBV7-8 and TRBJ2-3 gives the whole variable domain GAGVSQSPRYKVAKRGQDVALRCDPISGHVSLFWYQQALGQGPEFLTYFQNEAQLDKSGLPSDRFFAERPEGSVSTLKIQRTQQEDSAVYLCASSSSGTRPPDDTQYFGPGTRLTVL.

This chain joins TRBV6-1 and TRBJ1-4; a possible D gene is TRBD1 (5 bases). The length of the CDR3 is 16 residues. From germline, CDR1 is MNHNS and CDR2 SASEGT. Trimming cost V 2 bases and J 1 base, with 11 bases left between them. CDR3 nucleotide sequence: TGTGCCAGCAGTGAAAAGGGGCCGGGAACTAATGAAAAACTGTTTTTT. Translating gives CASSEKGPGTNEKLFF.

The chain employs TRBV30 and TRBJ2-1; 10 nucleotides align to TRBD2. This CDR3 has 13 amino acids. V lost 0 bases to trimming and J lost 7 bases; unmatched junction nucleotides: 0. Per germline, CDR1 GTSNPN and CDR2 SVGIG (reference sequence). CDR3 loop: CAWSVSGGNEQFF. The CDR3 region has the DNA TGTGCCTGGAGTGTTAGCGGGGGGAATGAGCAGTTCTTC.

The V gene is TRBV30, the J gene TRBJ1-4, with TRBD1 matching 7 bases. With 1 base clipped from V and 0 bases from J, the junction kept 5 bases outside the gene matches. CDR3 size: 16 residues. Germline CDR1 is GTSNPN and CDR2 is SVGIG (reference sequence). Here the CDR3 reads CAWSEGQAPTNEKLFF. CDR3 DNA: TGTGCCTGGAGTGAAGGACAGGCTCCAACTAATGAAAAACTGTTTTTT.

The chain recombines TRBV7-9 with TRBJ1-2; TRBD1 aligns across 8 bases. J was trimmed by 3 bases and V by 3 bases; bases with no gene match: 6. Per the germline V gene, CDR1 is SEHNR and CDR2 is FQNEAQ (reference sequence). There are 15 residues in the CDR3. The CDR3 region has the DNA TGTGCCAGCAGCTTCTCGACAGGGGAGGACTATGGCTACACCTTC. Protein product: CASSFSTGEDYGYTF.

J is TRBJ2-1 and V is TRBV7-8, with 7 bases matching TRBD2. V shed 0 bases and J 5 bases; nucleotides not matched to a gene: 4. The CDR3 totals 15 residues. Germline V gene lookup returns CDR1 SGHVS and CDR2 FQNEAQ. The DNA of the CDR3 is TGTGCCAGCAGCTTAGCGGGGAGGGAGGACAATGAGCAGTTCTTC. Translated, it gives CASSLAGREDNEQFF.

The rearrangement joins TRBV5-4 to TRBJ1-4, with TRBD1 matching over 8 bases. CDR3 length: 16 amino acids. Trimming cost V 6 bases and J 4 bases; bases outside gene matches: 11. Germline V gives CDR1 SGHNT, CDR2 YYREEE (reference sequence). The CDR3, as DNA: TGTGCCAGCACCGTAAACGGACAGGGACATAATGAAAAACTGTTTTTT. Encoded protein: CASTVNGQGHNEKLFF.

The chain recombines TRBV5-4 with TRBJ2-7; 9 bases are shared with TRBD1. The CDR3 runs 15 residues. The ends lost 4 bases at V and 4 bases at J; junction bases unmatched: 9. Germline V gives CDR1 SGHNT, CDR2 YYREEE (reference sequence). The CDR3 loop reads CASSDNRGLVYEQYF. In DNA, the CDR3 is TGTGCCAGCAGCGACAACAGGGGGCTCGTTTACGAGCAGTACTTC.

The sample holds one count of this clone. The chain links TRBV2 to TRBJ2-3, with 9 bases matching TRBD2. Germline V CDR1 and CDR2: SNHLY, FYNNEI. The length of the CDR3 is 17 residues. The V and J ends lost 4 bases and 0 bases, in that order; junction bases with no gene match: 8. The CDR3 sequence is CASSGISGGTSTDTQYF. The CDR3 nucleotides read TGTGCCAGCAGTGGGATTAGCGGGGGAACTAGCACAGATACGCAGTATTTT.